Each of the 14 T cell receptor beta chains below was sequenced from the same sample in a study of blood T cells in healthy people across ages. Next came a second PCR, run for about 7 to 12 cycles, which used a sample-barcoded 5' primer along with a J-beta primer mix. TCRdb ran MiXCR on the 5' RACE reads and lists one entry per CDR3 protein. The profile shows approximately 1,000,000 distinct CDR3 sequences, 45% of them singletons. Sequencing was carried out using blood. The receptor source for this set is a woman aged 55-75 years in good health.

The chain is built from TRBV29-1 and TRBJ2-3; 9 positions agree with TRBD1. The J segment lost 5 bases and the V segment lost 6 bases, leaving 12 bases of the junction unmatched. Germline values: CDR1 SQVTM, CDR2 ANQGSEA. This CDR3 comprises 15 residues. CDR3 in DNA: TGCAGCGTCACCTCCCGCGGGACAGGGAGAGATACGCAGTATTTT. It encodes CSVTSRGTGRDTQYF.

V gene TRBV27 combines with J gene TRBJ2-5, with unresolved D. The J call may be in error: the DNA end matches TRBJ2-7 better. The CDR3 has 12 residues. CDR1 is MNHEY and CDR2 is SMNVEV in the germline V gene (reference sequence). The CDR3 DNA sequence: TGTGCCAGCAGTCCCTTAGTAGGCGAGCAGTACTTC. This encodes CASSPLVGEQYF.

The CDR3 reads CASSRRDRGREGYGYTF. As DNA, the CDR3 is TGTGCCAGCAGCCGCCGGGACAGGGGGCGAGAGGGCTATGGCTACACCTTC. The V gene is TRBV7-2, the J gene TRBJ1-2; 12 nucleotides agree with TRBD1. The ends lost 5 bases at V and 4 bases at J; junction bases unmatched: 11. This CDR3 is built from 17 residues. The germline V gene has CDR1 SGHTA and CDR2 FQGNSA.

The chain couples TRBV12-3 or TRBV12-4 to TRBJ2-5; 10 bases fit TRBD2. The CDR3 sequence is 15 residues long. V lost 3 bases and J lost 11; bases outside the gene matches: 12. In DNA, the CDR3 is TGTGCCAGCAGTTTGTCCCTAGCGGGAGTCAATGAGCAGTACTTC. The encoded protein is CASSLSLAGVNEQYF.

V and J are TRBV6-2 or TRBV6-3 and TRBJ2-5; D is unresolved. Germline CDR1 MNHEY, CDR2 SVGEGT. The germline V and J ends were trimmed by 2 bases and 9 bases, with 13 bases remaining between them. This CDR3 is 13 amino acids long. In DNA form, the CDR3 reads TGTGCCAGCAGTTACGACGTCCCCCAGGCCCAGTACTTC. Translating gives CASSYDVPQAQYF.

The J gene is TRBJ2-1, the V gene TRBV20-1, with TRBD1 matching 7 bases. The V and J ends lost 6 bases and 6 bases, in that order; junction bases with no gene match: 8. Germline V gene lookup returns CDR1 DFQATT and CDR2 SNEGSKA (reference sequence). CDR3 length: 13 residues. The CDR3 DNA is TGCAGTGCCGAGGACAGGATCCCCAATGAGCAGTTCTTC. Translating gives CSAEDRIPNEQFF.

This clonotype was counted ten times or more. This rearrangement joins TRBV4-2 to TRBJ2-5, with 11 nucleotides matching TRBD2. With V trimmed by 1 base and J by 4 bases, 2 bases remained unmatched. This CDR3 contains 15 residues. Germline CDR1 LGHNA, CDR2 YNFKEQ. CDR3 sequence: CASSQVAGGLETQYF. The CDR3 DNA follows: TGTGCCAGCAGCCAAGTAGCGGGAGGGTTAGAGACCCAGTACTTC.

This clonotype came up many times. The genes are TRBV29-1 and TRBJ2-3, with unresolved D. The CDR3 totals 14 residues. Trimming shortened V by 2 bases and J by 3 bases, and 12 bases separated the two germline ends. Germline CDR1 reads SQVTM; CDR2 reads ANQGSEA. DNA for the CDR3: TGCAGCGTTGAACCCTGGTACCTGACAGATACGCAGTATTTT. Protein: CSVEPWYLTDTQYF.

This chain uses TRBV11-2 with TRBJ1-1, with TRBD1 identical over 7 bases. CDR1 and CDR2 from the germline V gene are SGHAT and FQNNGV. The CDR3 totals 15 residues. Losses at the gene ends were 1 base for V and 1 base for J; bases not matched to a gene: 3. CDR3 sequence reads: CASSLVGQSNTEAFF. DNA of the CDR3: TGTGCCAGCAGCTTAGTGGGACAGTCGAACACTGAAGCTTTCTTT.

There are a few counts of this clonotype. The chain uses TRBV14 and TRBJ2-7, with D possibly TRBD1 on 6 matching bases. CDR1 and CDR2 from the germline V gene are SGHDN and FVKESK. CDR3 length equals 18 residues. V shed 0 bases and J shed 4 bases, with 22 bases lying between them. CDR3 sequence (DNA): TGTGCCAGCAGCCAAGAGACCTACTCAAACCGGGACACATACGAGCAGTACTTC. It encodes CASSQETYSNRDTYEQYF.

This clonotype was recorded at least ten times. The chain combines TRBV29-1 with TRBJ2-1; no clear D. The germline gives CDR1 SQVTM, CDR2 ANQGSEA. The CDR3 totals 10 residues. V lost 6 bases and J 9 bases, leaving 9 bases between the germline ends. Here the CDR3 DNA reads TGCAGCGTCGTTGAGGCTGAGCAGTTCTTC. This gives the protein CSVVEAEQFF.

The CDR3 protein is CASSLNPTRTYNEQFF. Here the CDR3 DNA reads TGTGCCAGCAGCTTAAATCCGACTAGGACTTACAATGAGCAGTTCTTC. The rearrangement links TRBV11-2 to TRBJ2-1, with a possible D match to TRBD2 (6 bases). CDR1 is SGHAT, CDR2 FQNNGV, per germline. The CDR3 is 16 residues long. V gave up 2 bases and J gave up 4 bases, with 15 bases separating them.

The rearrangement uses TRBV24-1 and TRBJ1-4; TRBD1 might be the D (5 bases). This CDR3 contains 15 residues. Trimming shortened V by 5 bases and J by 4 bases, and 13 bases separated the two germline ends. Germline V gene sequence: CDR1 KGHDR, CDR2 SFDVKD. CDR3 coding DNA: TGTGCCACCAGTGGGTCCGGGGCCGATAATGAAAAACTGTTTTTT. This gives the protein CATSGSGADNEKLFF.

This clonotype has just a few counts. V usage is TRBV6-2 or TRBV6-3 and J usage is TRBJ2-5; 14 nucleotides align to TRBD2. This CDR3 spans 13 amino acids. V lost 8 bases, J lost 11 bases, and 7 bases stayed unmatched. Germline CDR1 is MNHEY and CDR2 is SVGEGT. DNA of the CDR3: TGTGCCAGCCGGACTAGCGGGAGGACGGAGCAGTACTTC. Protein sequence: CASRTSGRTEQYF.